Listed here are 2 T cell receptor beta chains from one sample, sequenced in a study of OX40 agonist ivuxolimab in advanced cancers. Profiling relied on immunoSEQ multiplex PCR, and the TCRdb table lists in-frame clones only, not all of them. This sample carries 75,000 to 100,000 clones, around four fifths of them seen once, and the ten largest clones take 2.5% to 3%. This material consisted of CD4+ or CD8+ T cells sorted from blood, taken in a trial of the OX40 agonist ivuxolimab. These receptors were taken from an adult with an advanced solid tumor such as melanoma, head and neck, liver or kidney cancer.

The chain couples TRBV4-1 to TRBJ2-1; D may be TRBD2 (6 bases). The CDR3 extends over 16 amino acids. Trimming shortened V by 3 bases and J by 7 bases, and 19 bases separated the two germline ends. Germline CDR1 is MGHRA and CDR2 is YSYEKL. The DNA of the CDR3 is TGCGCCAGCAGCCACGGGACTGCCCCAGAGATAAATGAGCAGTTCTTC. Translation gives CASSHGTAPEINEQFF.

The rearrangement joins TRBV6-5 to TRBJ1-6; no clear D gene. This CDR3 spans 15 amino acids. Trimming took 6 bases from V and 9 from J, leaving 18 bases between them. Germline lookup yields CDR1 MNHEY and CDR2 SVGAGI. In DNA, the CDR3 is TGTGCCAGCAGAGACTCCGGGCCCCCCGGTTCACCCCTCCACTTT. Translation gives CASRDSGPPGSPLHF.